The 24 T cell receptor beta chains below were found in one sample sequenced in a study of memory CD4+ T cells and cytomegalovirus serostatus. The sort gate was single viable CD3+CD4+CD8-CD45RO+ cells for memory CD4+ T cells. TCRdb keeps only in-frame clones here, not all; method: immunoSEQ multiplex PCR. The sample shows tens of thousands of clones, around 80% of them seen only once. Sequencing used memory CD4+ T cells from blood. The receptors come from an adult in good health and CMV-seronegative.

This clone was seen just once. This chain links TRBV7-8 with TRBJ2-5, with D unresolved. V was pared by 5 bases and J by 0 bases, with 13 bases between. Germline CDR1 and CDR2: SGHVS and FQNEAQ. The CDR3 has 15 amino acids. This chain's CDR3 is CASSMSLKYQETQYF. CDR3 in DNA: TGTGCCAGCAGCATGAGTTTGAAGTACCAAGAGACCCAGTACTTC.

This clone was picked up one time. The rearrangement uses TRBV12-5 and TRBJ1-1; weak D call: TRBD1 (5 bases). The CDR3 totals 14 residues. V lost 1 base and J 3 bases, leaving 9 bases between the germline ends. From germline, CDR1 is LGHNT and CDR2 FRNRAP. The CDR3: CASGLDGGYTEAFF. DNA of the CDR3: TGTGCTAGTGGTTTGGATGGGGGTTACACTGAAGCTTTCTTT.

The chain has TRBV20-1 and TRBJ1-1; no definite D call. This CDR3 region has 11 residues. The germline gives CDR1 DFQATT, CDR2 SNEGSKA (reference sequence). With 8 bases removed from V and 0 bases from J, the gap between germline ends came to 7 bases. DNA of the CDR3: TGCAGTACCCTCGTGAACACTGAAGCTTTCTTT. As protein: CSTLVNTEAFF.

The chain's CDR3 is CASSQDRGLVLTSTDTQYF. CDR3 coding DNA: TGCGCCAGCAGCCAAGATCGGGGACTAGTTTTAACTAGCACAGATACGCAGTATTTT. V usage is TRBV4-1 and J usage is TRBJ2-3; TRBD2 aligns across 8 bases. Unmatched junction bases numbered 11, after V lost 0 bases and J lost 0 bases. This CDR3 contains 19 residues. Germline-derived CDR1 and CDR2 are MGHRA and YSYEKL.

This chain links TRBV7-9 with TRBJ1-3; a weak D match, TRBD1 (6 bases). Germline values: CDR1 SEHNR, CDR2 FQNEAQ (reference sequence). Trimming took off 1 base at V and 4 bases at J, with 8 bases between the two ends. This CDR3 comprises 14 residues. The CDR3 loop is CASSLDREGNTIYF. For the CDR3, the DNA is TGTGCCAGCAGCTTAGACAGGGAGGGAAACACCATATATTTT.

The J gene is TRBJ1-2, the V gene TRBV5-1; TRBD1 aligns across 9 bases. V lost 3 bases and J lost 0; bases outside the gene matches: 3. CDR1 is SGHRS and CDR2 is YFSETQ in the germline V gene. The CDR3 runs to 15 residues. The CDR3 sequence: CASSSRQGANYGYTF. In nucleotides, the CDR3 is TGCGCCAGCAGCTCCCGACAGGGGGCTAACTATGGCTACACCTTC.

The V call is TRBV5-1, the J call TRBJ2-7, with 8 bases lining up with TRBD1. The V segment lost 4 bases and the J segment 5 bases; nucleotides outside the gene matches: 8. CDR1 SGHRS and CDR2 YFSETQ come from the germline V gene. This CDR3 region has 14 residues. Written as DNA, the CDR3 is TGCGCCAGCAGCAGACCGGGACAGGACCACGAGCAGTACTTC. As protein: CASSRPGQDHEQYF.

The chain couples TRBV11-2 to TRBJ2-7; D is perhaps TRBD2 (5 bases). Germline values: CDR1 SGHAT, CDR2 FQNNGV. The V end was cut by 5 bases, the J end by 3 bases, with 23 bases between. There are 17 residues in the CDR3. CDR3 coding DNA: TGTGCCAGCAGCACTAGTTTTGTGTGGGGTCGGCACTACGAGCAGTACTTC. Translation: CASSTSFVWGRHYEQYF.

The V gene is TRBV6-1, the J gene TRBJ1-2; D uncertain. CDR1 and CDR2 (germline): MNHNS, SASEGT. The CDR3 loop spans 15 amino acids. V dropped 7 bases and J dropped 3 bases, with 18 bases sitting between them. The CDR3 DNA sequence: TGTGCCAGCACCGCGAGTAACAGTGTTCACTATGGCTACACCTTC. It yields the protein CASTASNSVHYGYTF.

The genes are TRBV15 and TRBJ1-1, with 7 bases fitting TRBD1. Looked up from germline, CDR1 is LNHNV and CDR2 is YYDKDF (reference sequence). The CDR3 length is 14 residues. With 5 bases clipped from V and 14 bases from J, the junction kept 17 bases outside the gene matches. The CDR3 DNA reads as TGTGCCACCAGCGAGCAGGGGGGACTTACCGGTCGGTTCTTT. Translating it yields CATSEQGGLTGRFF.

The chain uses TRBV5-1 and TRBJ2-2, with D possibly being TRBD2 (6 bases). The germline V gene has CDR1 SGHRS and CDR2 YFSETQ. V shed 0 bases and J shed 6 bases, with 9 bases lying between them. The CDR3 length is 14 residues. The CDR3 is CASSLASSAGELFF. The DNA for the CDR3 is TGCGCCAGCAGCTTGGCCTCTAGCGCCGGGGAGCTGTTTTTT.

This clone is medium-sized in the sample. The V gene is TRBV2, the J gene TRBJ2-7, with D maybe TRBD1 (6 bases). The CDR3 length is 13 residues. From germline, CDR1 is SNHLY and CDR2 FYNNEI. Trimming took 7 bases from V and 0 from J, leaving 10 bases between them. The CDR3 sequence is CASISGVSYEQYF. The DNA for the CDR3 is TGTGCCAGCATATCAGGGGTCTCCTACGAGCAGTACTTC.

The chain is built from TRBV5-1 and TRBJ2-1, with 7 positions matching TRBD2. The germline V gene encodes CDR1 SGHRS and CDR2 YFSETQ. V lost 4 bases and J lost 5; bases outside the gene matches: 9. The CDR3 is made up of 15 amino acids. This chain's CDR3 is CASSPGGSINNEQFF. CDR3 sequence (DNA): TGCGCCAGCAGCCCGGGGGGAAGTATTAACAATGAGCAGTTCTTC.

Details on this clone: The same CDR3 arises from other DNA sequences in this sample as well. The chain is built from TRBV7-8 and TRBJ1-5; a possible D gene is TRBD1 (5 bases). The CDR3 consists of 15 residues. Per the germline V gene, CDR1 is SGHVS and CDR2 is FQNEAQ. The V end was cut by 5 bases, the J end by 4 bases, with 15 bases between. The CDR3 protein is CASSTQGVSNQPQHF. The DNA of the CDR3 is TGTGCCAGCAGCACCCAGGGAGTTAGTAATCAGCCCCAGCATTTT.

The chain has TRBV7-9 and TRBJ1-6; no firm D call. This CDR3 has 15 residues. The germline gives CDR1 SEHNR, CDR2 FQNEAQ (reference sequence). V was shortened by 5 bases and J by 6 bases, with 14 bases between the two germline ends. The CDR3 region has the DNA TGTGCCAGCAGCCTTAGTGGGCGATTTAATTCACCCCTCCACTTT. Its translation is CASSLSGRFNSPLHF.

For this clone: Other DNA sequences from this sample encode an identical CDR3 as well. The V gene is TRBV6-6, the J gene TRBJ1-6; D gene unclear. From germline, CDR1 is MNHNY and CDR2 SVGAGI (reference sequence). V shed 7 bases and J shed 7 bases, with 17 bases lying between them. CDR3 length: 15 residues. The DNA of the CDR3 is TGTGCCAGCACAACAAGGAGGGTAATAAATTCACCCCTCCACTTT. Its translation is CASTTRRVINSPLHF.

The chain uses TRBV4-1 and TRBJ2-3; TRBD2 is a possible D gene (6 bases). The CDR3 is made up of 16 amino acids. Per the germline V gene, CDR1 is MGHRA and CDR2 is YSYEKL. The ends were cut back, 0 bases at V and 7 bases at J, with 17 bases in the middle. The CDR3, as DNA: TGCGCCAGCAGCCAAGATCGGACTACGACTTGGAATACGCAGTATTTT. Translation: CASSQDRTTTWNTQYF.

The V gene is TRBV28, the J gene TRBJ1-2, with D tentatively TRBD1 (5 bases). Deletions cut 7 bases from V and 1 base from J, with 7 bases between. Germline V gene data show CDR1 as MDHEN and CDR2 as SYDVKM. The CDR3 consists of 12 residues. CDR3 residues: CASIDSNYGYTF. In DNA, the CDR3 is TGTGCCAGCATTGACAGTAACTATGGCTACACCTTC.

The chain uses TRBV5-1 and TRBJ1-2; 7 positions agree with TRBD1. V lost 1 base, J lost 4 bases, and 4 bases stayed unmatched. From germline, CDR1 is SGHRS and CDR2 YFSETQ. The CDR3 consists of 14 residues. The CDR3, as DNA: TGCGCCAGCAGCTTGTACCAGGGGGGCTATGGCTACACCTTC. Protein product: CASSLYQGGYGYTF.

J is TRBJ2-2 and V is TRBV2; perhaps TRBD1 as D (6 bases). CDR3 size: 13 residues. V was pared by 7 bases and J by 7 bases, with 13 bases between. From germline, CDR1 is SNHLY and CDR2 FYNNEI. The CDR3 DNA sequence: TGTGCCAGCAAAATACAGGGATTCGGGGAGCTGTTTTTT. It translates to CASKIQGFGELFF.

The chain is built from TRBV28 and TRBJ1-2; no definite D call. Trimming stripped 7 bases from V and 5 bases from J, with 8 bases between. CDR3 size: 11 residues. Germline V CDR1 and CDR2: MDHEN, SYDVKM. This chain's CDR3 is CASTEGYGYTF. The CDR3 DNA is TGTGCCAGCACAGAAGGGTATGGCTACACCTTC.

The chain links TRBV5-1 to TRBJ1-1, with D hard to call. V dropped 4 bases and J dropped 4 bases, with 14 bases sitting between them. Germline V gene lookup returns CDR1 SGHRS and CDR2 YFSETQ. The length of the CDR3 is 14 residues. The CDR3 sequence is CASSRVATSTEAFF. The CDR3 nucleotides are TGCGCCAGCAGCCGGGTCGCGACAAGCACTGAAGCTTTCTTT.

Worth noting for this clone: The identical CDR3 is also encoded by other nucleotide sequences in the sample. The chain couples TRBV28 to TRBJ2-7, with 9 bases lining up with TRBD1. Germline V gene sequence: CDR1 MDHEN, CDR2 SYDVKM. The length of the CDR3 is 14 residues. V shed 5 bases and J 2 bases; nucleotides not matched to a gene: 4. The CDR3 sequence is CASSRGDRAYEQYF. Written as DNA, the CDR3 is TGTGCCAGCAGTCGGGGGGACAGGGCCTACGAGCAGTACTTC.

The rearrangement links TRBV19 to TRBJ2-3, with a weak D call TRBD1 (7 bases). The CDR3 sequence is 15 residues long. Germline-derived CDR1 and CDR2 are LNHDA and SQIVND (reference sequence). Trimming stripped 6 bases from V and 6 bases from J, with 19 bases between. The CDR3 here is CASRPRGALPDTQYF. CDR3 coding DNA: TGTGCCAGTAGACCCAGGGGGGCGTTGCCGGATACGCAGTATTTT.